Below, 25 T cell receptor beta chains from the same sample are listed, as sequenced in a study of molecular identifiers for immune sequencing clone quantification (dated by TCRdb to the late 2010s). Library preparation employed PCR. This sample was sequenced with an Illumina HiSeq 4000. The raw public data were reprocessed by TCRdb itself: fastp quality trimming at Q25, MiXCR clonotype calling, in-frame beta chains only. Entries that share a CDR3 protein sequence are merged under the most common genes and DNA. The sample table lists 80,000 to 95,000 distinct CDR3 sequences, around 17% of them with a count of one. Around 0.8% of the sample goes to the ten largest clones. The sequenced material came from naive CD8+ T cells from blood, with Jurkat cell RNA spiked in. This specimen's cell subset or site label, interpreted: FACS-sorted CD8+CD4-CCR7+CD45RA+ naive T cells. These TCRs come from a human donor in good health. Some libraries in this study had Jurkat cell RNA spiked in.

This clonotype was detected ten times or more. The rearrangement links TRBV12-3 or TRBV12-4 to TRBJ1-5; D is possibly TRBD1 (5 bases). The CDR3 extends over 14 amino acids. V was clipped by 6 bases and J by 4 bases, with 13 bases between them. The CDR3 reads CASRTDSSNQPQHF. The CDR3 DNA reads TGTGCCAGCAGGACCGACAGCTCTAATCAGCCCCAGCATTTT.

To note about this clonotype: The junction and the germline gene differ at one end; a read error may be behind it. J is TRBJ2-3 and V is TRBV5-1; a weak D match, TRBD1 (5 bases). From germline, CDR1 is SGHRS and CDR2 YFSETQ. The CDR3 runs 14 residues. Here the CDR3 DNA reads TGCGCCAGCGATCCACAGGAAAGCACAGATACGCAGTATTTC. The encoded protein is CASDPQESTDTQYF.

This clonotype has a count of ten or more. The chain joins TRBV29-1 to TRBJ1-3, with D possibly being TRBD1 (6 bases). This CDR3 is 14 amino acids long. Trimming pared 6 bases from V and 1 base from J, leaving 13 bases between. Per the germline V gene, CDR1 is SQVTM and CDR2 is ANQGSEA. The CDR3 DNA follows: TGCAGCGTAGGGCAGGGGTCGTCTGGAAACACCATATATTTT. It codes for CSVGQGSSGNTIYF.

The chain recombines TRBV12-3 or TRBV12-4 with TRBJ2-1; 7 bases align to TRBD1. The CDR3 covers 11 residues. The V segment lost 5 bases and the J segment 16 bases; nucleotides outside the gene matches: 8. The CDR3 sequence: CASSRQGPLFF. DNA of the CDR3: TGTGCCAGCAGTCGACAGGGCCCCCTCTTCTTC.

On this clonotype itself: Possible read error: a much larger clone is one base away. J is TRBJ2-7 and V is TRBV3-1; 10 nucleotides match TRBD1. V was clipped by 8 bases and J by 5 bases; unmatched bases: 15. The CDR3 covers 16 residues. The germline V gene has CDR1 LGHDT and CDR2 YNNKEL (reference sequence). In DNA form, the CDR3 reads TGTGCCAGCGGCCCTGCCGTGGGACAGGGGTTACACGAGCAGTACTTC. It specifies CASGPAVGQGLHEQYF.

This clonotype was recorded many times. The rearrangement joins TRBV19 to TRBJ2-3; D is possibly TRBD1 (5 bases). V dropped 3 bases and J dropped 2 bases, with 9 bases sitting between them. CDR1 LNHDA and CDR2 SQIVND come from the germline V gene (reference sequence). This CDR3 is built from 14 residues. The CDR3 sequence is CASSITGPTDTQYF. The CDR3 DNA reads as TGTGCCAGTAGTATTACAGGACCCACAGATACGCAGTATTTT.

This clonotype has only a few counts. This sequence may be a read error, since a much larger clone differs from it by one base. The chain employs TRBV19 and TRBJ2-7, with D possibly matching TRBD1 (5 bases). V lost 3 bases and J lost 2, with 14 bases in between. Germline V gene data show CDR1 as LNHDA and CDR2 as SQIVND (reference sequence). CDR3 length equals 15 residues. The CDR3: CASSIPSGYPYEQYF. CDR3 coding DNA: TGTGCCAGTAGTATTCCTTCAGGGTACCCCTACGAGCAGTACTTC.

Concerning this clonotype: A much bigger clone sits one base away, suggesting this may be a read error. This chain connects TRBV12-3 or TRBV12-4 to TRBJ2-3; TRBD1 or TRBD2 may be the D gene (7 bases each). The CDR3 loop spans 13 amino acids. The CDR3 protein is CAGRGGVTDTQYF. The CDR3 bases are TGTGCCGGCAGGGGGGGGGTCACAGATACGCAGTATTTT.

The chain recombines TRBV6-2 or TRBV6-3 with TRBJ2-7; TRBD2 matches 9 bases. Germline CDR1 MNHEY, CDR2 SVGEGT. The CDR3 length is 16 residues. V trimming: 5 bases; J trimming: 3 bases; junction bases outside the gene matches: 11. For the CDR3, the DNA is TGTGCCAGCAGTCCCATTGAGGTTAGCGGGAGCTACGAGCAGTACTTC. Its translation: CASSPIEVSGSYEQYF.

With regard to this clonotype: A much larger clone differs by one base, so this may be a read error. The genes are TRBV27 and TRBJ2-5; D may be TRBD1 or TRBD2 (5 bases each). The germline V gene has CDR1 MNHEY and CDR2 SMNVEV (reference sequence). The CDR3 extends over 14 amino acids. In nucleotides, the CDR3 is TGTGCCAGCAGTTTAGAGGGGAACCAAGAGACCCAGCACTTC. Translated: CASSLEGNQETQHF.

This clonotype was found many times. The chain employs TRBV10-3 and TRBJ2-3; TRBD2 matches 8 bases. From germline, CDR1 is ENHRY and CDR2 SYGVKD. V trimming: 3 bases; J trimming: 3 bases; junction bases outside the gene matches: 5. This CDR3 region has 15 residues. The CDR3 is CAISDPPGGTDTQYF. The DNA for the CDR3 is TGTGCCATCAGTGATCCCCCGGGAGGGACAGATACGCAGTATTTT.

This clonotype was detected many times. The rearrangement links TRBV29-1 to TRBJ2-2; TRBD1 matches at 8 bases. The germline CDR1 and CDR2 sequences are SQVTM and ANQGSEA. With V trimmed by 2 bases and J by 4 bases, 6 bases remained unmatched. The CDR3 spans 15 residues. The CDR3 DNA is TGCAGCGTTGAACCTAGGACAGGGCCCACCGGGGAGCTGTTTTTT. This gives the protein CSVEPRTGPTGELFF.

This clonotype was recorded many times. The J gene is TRBJ1-1, the V gene TRBV7-9, with unresolved D. Germline CDR1 SEHNR, CDR2 FQNEAQ (reference sequence). This CDR3 spans 12 amino acids. The V gene lost 5 bases and the J gene lost 6 bases, with 10 bases spanning the gap. Here the CDR3 DNA reads TGTGCCAGCAGCGTTGTGAGAGCTGAAGCTTTCTTT. Its protein product is CASSVVRAEAFF.

This clonotype was seen ten or more times. The chain recombines TRBV10-3 with TRBJ1-5, with a tentative D call TRBD1 (5 bases). Trimming removed 4 bases at V and 0 bases at J, with 16 bases between. Per germline, CDR1 ENHRY and CDR2 SYGVKD. CDR3 size: 17 residues. As DNA, the CDR3 is TGTGCCATCAGTGTGTCCGGACCGGGGGATAGCAATCAGCCCCAGCATTTT. It encodes CAISVSGPGDSNQPQHF.

The sample holds one count of this clonotype. A much larger clone lies one base from this, so it may be a read error. This rearrangement joins TRBV9 to TRBJ2-5; perhaps TRBD1 as D (6 bases). The germline CDR1 and CDR2 sequences are SGDLS and YYNGEE. Between the trimmed V and J ends, which lost 3 bases and 5 bases, there was a span of 20 bases. This CDR3 has 16 amino acids. DNA for the CDR3: TGTGCCAGCAGCGGGGGGCCTAGCAGTATTGGGGAGACCCAGTACTTC. It yields the protein CASSGGPSSIGETQYF. Full variable domain (rest looked up from reference TRBV9 and TRBJ2-5): DSGVTQTPKHLITATGQRVTLRCSPRSGDLSVYWYQQSLDQGLQFLIQYYNGEERAKGNILERFSAQQFPDLHSELNLSSLELGDSALYFCASSGGPSSIGETQYFGPGTRLLVL.

The rearrangement links TRBV7-9 to TRBJ2-5, with D possibly TRBD2 on 6 matching bases. V lost 5 bases and J lost 5, with 18 bases in between. The CDR3 is 15 amino acids. Per the germline V gene, CDR1 is SEHNR and CDR2 is FQNEAQ (reference sequence). The CDR3 bases are TGTGCCAGCAGCCTAACAACTAGCCGGCTGGAGACCCAGTACTTC. This sequence encodes CASSLTTSRLETQYF.

This chain connects TRBV28 to TRBJ2-3; D gene ambiguous. This CDR3 is 13 amino acids long. V was cut by 8 bases and J by 5 bases, with 14 bases left in between. From germline, CDR1 is MDHEN and CDR2 SYDVKM. CDR3 in amino acids: CASRLRDEDTQYF. The CDR3 DNA is TGTGCCAGCCGATTAAGAGACGAAGATACGCAGTATTTT.

Worth noting for this clonotype: This sequence may be a read error, since a much larger clone differs from it by one base. This sequence joins TRBV12-3 or TRBV12-4 and TRBJ2-6; 9 positions match TRBD1. This CDR3 contains 17 residues. CDR3 residues: CASSLHRGQAGANVLIF. The DNA of the CDR3 is TGTGCCAGCAGTTTACACAGGGGGCAAGCTGGGGCCAACGTCCTGATTTTC.

There are many counts of this clonotype. The rearrangement joins TRBV7-9 to TRBJ2-1; D is possibly TRBD2 (6 bases). This CDR3 has 15 residues. CDR1 SEHNR and CDR2 FQNEAQ come from the germline V gene (reference sequence). V lost 5 bases, J lost 5 bases, and 16 bases lay in between. Here the CDR3 reads CASSTRGGRHNEQFF. The CDR3 region has the DNA TGTGCCAGCAGCACGCGGGGCGGGCGACACAATGAGCAGTTCTTC. The complete variable domain, with remaining parts taken from reference TRBV7-9 and TRBJ2-1, reads DTGVSQNPRHKITKRGQNVTFRCDPISEHNRLYWYRQTLGQGPEFLTYFQNEAQLEKSRLLSDRFSAERPKGSFSTLEIQRTEQGDSAMYLCASSTRGGRHNEQFFGPGTRLTVL.

This chain links TRBV7-2 with TRBJ2-3; D unresolved. The V gene's germline CDR1 is SGHTA and CDR2 FQGNSA. V dropped 5 bases and J dropped 7 bases, with 10 bases sitting between them. The CDR3 is 12 residues long. For the CDR3, the DNA is TGTGCCAGCAGCCCAGACATATATACGCAGTATTTT. It is translated as CASSPDIYTQYF.

At least ten counts were recorded for this clonotype. V gene TRBV12-3 or TRBV12-4 combines with J gene TRBJ1-4, with D tentatively TRBD1 (6 bases). Deletions cut 4 bases from V and 6 bases from J, with 12 bases between. The CDR3 spans 14 residues. For the CDR3, the DNA is TGTGCCAGCAGTTACGAGAGGGGGTATGAAAAACTGTTTTTT. Translation gives CASSYERGYEKLFF.

This clonotype occurred many times. The chain is built from TRBV11-2 and TRBJ2-7; TRBD1 matches 7 bases. From germline, CDR1 is SGHAT and CDR2 FQNNGV. CDR3 length: 15 amino acids. V was pared by 1 base and J by 5 bases, with 8 bases of the junction left unmatched. As DNA, the CDR3 is TGTGCCAGCAGCTTAGCCCGGCAGGGGGAAAACGAGCAGTACTTC. Encoded protein: CASSLARQGENEQYF.

Comment on this clonotype: The junction shows a germline mismatch at one end, possibly a read error. V is TRBV7-2 and J is TRBJ2-6, with D uncertain. The CDR3 covers 15 residues. Germline CDR1 reads SGHTA; CDR2 reads FQGNSA. The DNA of the CDR3 is TGTGCCAGCAGCTTTCAAGGAATTTGGGCCCACGTCCTGACTTTC. It codes for CASSFQGIWAHVLTF. The whole variable domain, remainder taken from reference TRBV7-2 and TRBJ2-6, is GAGVSQSPSNKVTEKGKDVELRCDPISGHTALYWYRQSLGQGLEFLIYFQGNSAPDKSGLPSDRFSAERTGGSVSTLTIQRTQQEDSAVYLCASSFQGIWAHVLTFGAGSRLTVL.

This clonotype was picked up a small number of times. V gene TRBV6-4 combines with J gene TRBJ2-7; TRBD2 is a possible D gene (6 bases). This CDR3 region has 13 residues. V was trimmed by 3 bases and J by 5 bases, leaving 11 bases between them. From germline, CDR1 is MRHNA and CDR2 SNTAGT. Here the CDR3 DNA reads TGTGCCAGCAGTGAGGGGATAGCGGACGAGCAGTACTTC. Translating gives CASSEGIADEQYF.

The table lists this clonotype with many counts. The chain couples TRBV4-1 to TRBJ2-4, with a tentative D call TRBD2 (7 bases). CDR3 length equals 18 residues. Germline V gene data show CDR1 as MGHRA and CDR2 as YSYEKL. V was pared by 4 bases and J by 1 base, with 20 bases between. The CDR3 sequence is CASSLWRRGPEAKNIQYF. CDR3 coding DNA: TGCGCCAGCAGCCTGTGGAGGCGGGGGCCGGAGGCCAAAAACATTCAGTACTTC.